Listed below are T cell receptor beta chains from one sample, sequenced in a study of blood T cell repertoires in COVID-19. Using immunoSEQ multiplex PCR, the repertoire was profiled, and TCRdb retains in-frame clones only, with some absent. The sample shows fewer than 95,000 clones, just over 85% of them seen only once. Sequencing used peripheral blood. The origin of the receptors is a woman over 75 with acute or convalescent COVID-19. Each CDR3 is given with its conserved first and last residue. The order of the fields is clone size, D gene, J gene, V gene, CDR3 protein, CDR3 DNA. D genes are given only for firm matches. Clone size is given for some rows only: seen once, a few or many times, or a class if the clone is expanded.

. | . | TRBJ2-5 | TRBV9 | CASSSSILQETQYF | TGTGCCAGCAGCTCTAGCATCCTACAAGAGACCCAGTACTTC
. | TRBD1 | TRBJ1-5 | TRBV7-8 | CASSPMGGTGSGNQPQHF | TGTGCCAGCAGCCCCATGGGTGGGACAGGGTCTGGCAATCAGCCCCAGCATTTT
. | . | TRBJ2-6 | TRBV19 | CASSLGSTRVRSGANVLTF | TGTGCCAGTAGTTTAGGGTCGACCAGGGTACGCTCTGGGGCCAACGTCCTGACTTTC
. | TRBD1 | TRBJ1-4 | TRBV28 | CASSPGQGTNEKLFF | TGTGCCAGCAGTCCCGGACAGGGGACTAATGAAAAACTGTTTTTT
. | TRBD2 | TRBJ2-7 | TRBV5-4 | CASTSGGGYEQYF | TGTGCCAGCACTTCCGGGGGGGGCTACGAGCAGTACTTC
. | . | TRBJ2-1 | TRBV5-1 | CASSLGLADYNEQFF | TGCGCCAGCAGCTTGGGTCTAGCCGATTACAATGAGCAGTTCTTC
. | . | TRBJ2-5 | TRBV3-1/TRBV3-2 | CASSQDPPETQYF | TGTGCCAGCAGCCAAGATCCCCCGGAGACCCAGTACTTC
. | . | TRBJ1-3 | TRBV18 | CASSLTRGISGNTIYF | TGTGCCAGCTCACTAACGAGGGGGATCTCTGGAAACACCATATATTTT
. | TRBD1 | TRBJ2-2 | TRBV19 | CASSPWTGADTGELFF | TGTGCCAGTAGTCCTTGGACAGGGGCGGACACCGGGGAGCTGTTTTTT
. | . | TRBJ1-3 | TRBV6-5 | CASSFDRYSGNTIYF | TGTGCCAGCAGTTTCGACAGGTACTCTGGAAACACCATATATTTT
. | . | TRBJ1-5 | TRBV6-5 | CATTFGAIDNQPQHF | TGTGCCACCACCTTCGGTGCGATCGACAATCAGCCCCAGCATTTT
. | . | TRBJ1-5 | TRBV6-2/TRBV6-3 | CASSYSSRVSNQPQHF | TGTGCCAGCAGTTACTCGAGTCGAGTTAGCAATCAGCCCCAGCATTTT
. | TRBD1 | TRBJ2-3 | TRBV11-1 | CASSPDRVGTDTQYF | TGTGCCAGCAGCCCGGACAGGGTTGGCACAGATACGCAGTATTTT
. | TRBD2 | TRBJ2-2 | TRBV6-2/TRBV6-3 | CASSQELSGRLNTGELFF | TGTGCCAGCAGCCAAGAATTAAGCGGGAGACTGAACACCGGGGAGCTGTTTTTT
. | TRBD1 | TRBJ1-2 | TRBV19 | CASSRQGSYGYTF | TGTGCCAGTAGTCGACAGGGCTCCTATGGCTACACCTTC
. | . | TRBJ2-7 | TRBV5-1 | CASSSQGFEQYF | TGCGCCAGCAGCAGCCAGGGGTTCGAGCAGTACTTC
. | TRBD1 | TRBJ1-1 | TRBV5-1 | CASSLETGGTEAFF | TGCGCCAGCAGCTTGGAAACAGGGGGCACTGAAGCTTTCTTT
. | . | TRBJ2-5 | TRBV15 | CATSRDGLAGAETQYF | TGTGCCACCAGCAGAGATGGTCTCGCAGGGGCAGAGACCCAGTACTTC
. | TRBD1 | TRBJ1-5 | TRBV2 | CASRGQGQSTNQPQHF | TGTGCCAGCAGGGGACAGGGCCAATCTACCAATCAGCCCCAGCATTTT
. | TRBD2 | TRBJ2-3 | TRBV5-8 | CASSGTSGTDTQYF | TGTGCCAGCAGCGGGACTAGCGGTACAGATACGCAGTATTTT
. | . | TRBJ1-5 | TRBV19 | CASSIRQVGQPQHF | TGTGCCAGTAGTATTAGACAGGTCGGTCAGCCCCAGCATTTT
. | TRBD1 | TRBJ2-7 | TRBV7-8 | CASSLAQGAWEQYF | TGTGCCAGCAGCTTAGCACAGGGGGCGTGGGAGCAGTACTTC
. | . | TRBJ2-7 | TRBV19 | CASSTTGLEQYF | TGTGCCAGTAGTACTACAGGGCTGGAGCAGTACTTC
. | . | TRBJ2-3 | TRBV4-3 | CASSQSGLTDTQYF | TGCGCCAGCAGCCAGTCGGGTCTGACAGATACGCAGTATTTT
. | . | TRBJ1-1 | TRBV14 | CASSQGAGSNTEAFF | TGTGCCAGCAGCCAAGGGGCAGGTTCGAACACTGAAGCTTTCTTT
. | TRBD2 | TRBJ2-5 | TRBV6-5 | CASNLAGGPVETQYF | TGTGCCAGCAACTTAGCGGGGGGGCCCGTGGAGACCCAGTACTTC
. | . | TRBJ1-1 | TRBV9 | CASSQLGGTEAFF | TGTGCCAGCAGCCAACTGGGAGGGACAGAAGCTTTCTTT
few | . | TRBJ1-2 | TRBV12-3/TRBV12-4 | CASSRGGYGYTF | TGTGCCAGCAGTCGGGGGGGTTATGGCTACACCTTC
. | TRBD1 | TRBJ2-3 | TRBV24-1 | CATSGRQGAGTDTQYF | TGTGCCACCAGTGGCCGACAGGGGGCTGGCACAGATACGCAGTATTTT
once | . | TRBJ2-2 | TRBV7-6 | CASSLSGELFF | TGTGCCAGCAGCCTATCCGGGGAGCTGTTTTTT
once | TRBD1 | TRBJ1-6 | TRBV9 | CASSVGDRGPTPLHF | TGTGCCAGCAGCGTAGGGGACAGGGGCCCGACACCCCTCCACTTT
. | TRBD1 | TRBJ1-2 | TRBV7-2 | CASSLDDRGDYGYTF | TGTGCCAGCAGCTTAGATGACAGGGGGGACTATGGCTACACCTTC
. | . | TRBJ1-2 | TRBV2 | CASSRQRLEGYTF | TGTGCCAGCAGCAGACAGCGCCTAGAAGGCTACACCTTC
. | . | TRBJ1-1 | TRBV7-9 | CASSYRRRGANTEAFF | TGTGCCAGCAGCTACCGGCGGCGGGGGGCCAACACTGAAGCTTTCTTT
. | TRBD2 | TRBJ2-3 | TRBV10-3 | CAISDTPSGISSTDTQYF | TGTGCCATCAGTGACACCCCTAGCGGGATATCTAGCACAGATACGCAGTATTTT
. | TRBD2 | TRBJ2-1 | TRBV4-2 | CASSQETSGRYNEQFF | TGTGCCAGCAGCCAAGAGACTAGCGGGAGATACAATGAGCAGTTCTTC
. | TRBD2 | TRBJ2-4 | TRBV3-1/TRBV3-2 | CASSRTSGGQNIQYF | TGTGCCAGCAGCCGGACTAGCGGGGGTCAAAACATTCAGTACTTC
once | . | TRBJ2-2 | TRBV9 | CASSVVRGSGNTGELFF | TGTGCCAGCAGCGTAGTCCGTGGTAGCGGGAACACCGGGGAGCTGTTTTTT
. | TRBD2 | TRBJ2-1 | TRBV19 | CASSNLAGGLHNEQFF | TGTGCCAGTAGTAATTTAGCGGGAGGCCTCCACAATGAGCAGTTCTTC
. | . | TRBJ2-7 | TRBV10-3 | CAISDFEGLEQYF | TGTGCCATCAGTGATTTTGAGGGACTCGAGCAGTACTTC
. | TRBD1 | TRBJ1-2 | TRBV7-9 | CASSLDGDRGTGYTF | TGTGCCAGCAGCTTAGACGGGGACAGGGGCACTGGCTACACCTTC
. | . | TRBJ2-1 | TRBV2 | CASSESRGSAEQFF | TGTGCCAGCAGTGAAAGTCGGGGGTCGGCTGAGCAGTTCTTC
once | . | TRBJ1-1 | TRBV9 | CASSVVGGSTEAFF | TGTGCCAGCAGCGTAGTGGGAGGGAGCACTGAAGCTTTCTTT